This T cell receptor beta chain was observed in a study of shared clonotypes between healthy human individuals. Method: immunoSEQ multiplex PCR; TCRdb's copy keeps in-frame clones and lacks some. This sample has about 520,000 clones, with around 95% found just once. The CDR3 is 12 residues long. Per the germline V gene, CDR1 is SNHLY and CDR2 is FYNNEI. V dropped 2 bases and J dropped 10 bases, with 9 bases sitting between them. The clonotype originates from a woman in her 30s in good health. The sequenced sample was naive CD4+ T cells sorted from blood. Subset indicated: CD45RA+ positively selected. The chain couples TRBV2 to TRBJ1-3; no clear D gene. CDR3 DNA: TGTGCCAGCAGTGAATCGGGGAGGACCATATATTTT. Its translation: CASSESGRTIYF.